These 16 T cell receptor beta chains were sequenced from one sample in a study of T cell responses to AZD1222 COVID-19 vaccine. TCRdb's copy holds only in-frame clones and misses some; the assay was immunoSEQ multiplex PCR. Altogether about 120,000 clones are present, about 93% being singletons, with the ten largest covering 4.5% to 6%. Sample: peripheral blood, taken 28 days after the second AZD1222 dose. These receptors were obtained from an adult who received the AZD1222 COVID-19 vaccine.

The chain couples TRBV4-1 to TRBJ1-1, with a weak D call TRBD1 (5 bases). Trimming took off 4 bases at V and 9 bases at J, with 21 bases between the two ends. The CDR3 has 15 residues. CDR1 MGHRA and CDR2 YSYEKL come from the germline V gene. The CDR3 loop reads CASSLSGGEPSKAFF. In DNA form, the CDR3 reads TGCGCCAGCAGCCTCAGTGGGGGAGAACCATCAAAAGCTTTCTTT.

The rearrangement joins TRBV12-5 to TRBJ2-7; D perhaps matches TRBD1 (6 bases). Germline loops: CDR1 LGHNT, CDR2 FRNRAP. V lost 3 bases, J lost 7 bases, and 13 bases lay in between. The CDR3 runs 13 residues. The CDR3 nucleotides read TGTGCTAGTGGTTTTGCTACAGGGCTTGAGCAGTACTTC. Its protein is CASGFATGLEQYF.

The J gene is TRBJ1-6, the V gene TRBV4-3, with D perhaps matching TRBD1 (6 bases). The germline V gene has CDR1 LGHNA and CDR2 YSLEER. Trimming stripped 2 bases from V and 10 bases from J, with 15 bases between. This CDR3 region has 15 residues. The CDR3 coding sequence is TGCGCCAGCAGCCAAACGACGGGGGGCGAGTCACCCCTCCACTTT. Its protein is CASSQTTGGESPLHF.

The chain couples TRBV5-1 to TRBJ2-3; 11 nucleotides align to TRBD2. Germline values: CDR1 SGHRS, CDR2 YFSETQ. This CDR3 is 17 amino acids long. Unmatched junction bases numbered 11, after V lost 0 bases and J lost 8 bases. The CDR3 bases are TGCGCCAGCAGCTTGGATCCTAGCGGGGGGATGAAGGGTACGCAGTATTTT. Translating it yields CASSLDPSGGMKGTQYF.

The V and J genes are TRBV19 and TRBJ2-3; TRBD1 matches at 11 bases. This CDR3 spans 16 amino acids. The junction had 7 bases not matched to a gene; V was cut back by 8 bases and J by 0 bases. CDR1 is LNHDA, CDR2 SQIVND, per germline (reference sequence). This CDR3 reads CASGDRGSSSTDTQYF. The CDR3 nucleotides are TGTGCCAGTGGGGACAGGGGGTCCTCTAGCACAGATACGCAGTATTTT.

V gene TRBV24-1 combines with J gene TRBJ2-3; 8 nucleotides agree with TRBD2. Trimming removed 2 bases from V and 10 bases from J; junction bases left unmatched: 13. There are 16 residues in the CDR3. Germline values: CDR1 KGHDR, CDR2 SFDVKD. CDR3 in DNA: TGTGCCACCAGTGATTCCCTAGGCCGGGGACTAGAAGCGCAGTATTTT. Its translation: CATSDSLGRGLEAQYF.

This chain connects TRBV6-5 to TRBJ2-7; 10 bases match TRBD2. Germline-derived CDR1 and CDR2 are MNHEY and SVGAGI. This CDR3 is built from 13 residues. Unmatched junction bases numbered 9, after V lost 10 bases and J lost 6 bases. The CDR3 reads CATMTLAGSEQYF. CDR3 nucleotide sequence: TGTGCCACCATGACACTAGCGGGGTCCGAGCAGTACTTC.

V usage is TRBV5-1 and J usage is TRBJ2-5, with D perhaps matching TRBD1 or TRBD2 (5 bases each). Germline CDR1 reads SGHRS; CDR2 reads YFSETQ. V was trimmed by 4 bases and J by 4 bases, leaving 11 bases between them. The CDR3 length is 13 residues. DNA for the CDR3: TGCGCCAGCAGCCGGGACGGCCGAGAGACCCAGTACTTC. This gives the protein CASSRDGRETQYF.

V and J are TRBV10-3 and TRBJ1-2; TRBD1 aligns across 8 bases. Trimming at V came to 3 bases and at J to 4 bases, leaving 4 bases not matched to a gene. CDR1 is ENHRY, CDR2 SYGVKD, per germline. The CDR3 loop spans 14 amino acids. The CDR3 DNA sequence: TGTGCCATCAGTGATACCGGACAGGGCTATGGCTACACCTTC. It yields the protein CAISDTGQGYGYTF.

V usage is TRBV7-6 and J usage is TRBJ2-5; 12 nucleotides align to TRBD2. Germline loops: CDR1 SGHVS, CDR2 FNYEAQ. The CDR3 has 16 residues. J lost 1 base, V lost 5 bases, and 5 bases had no gene match. This chain's CDR3 is CASSITSGGLQETQYF. CDR3 bases: TGTGCCAGCAGCATTACTAGCGGGGGGCTCCAAGAGACCCAGTACTTC.

V gene TRBV6-4 combines with J gene TRBJ1-5, with a weak D call TRBD1 (6 bases). CDR3 length: 14 residues. V lost 3 bases and J 1 base, leaving 7 bases between the germline ends. The germline V gene encodes CDR1 MRHNA and CDR2 SNTAGT. CDR3 nucleotide sequence: TGTGCCAGCAGTGAGGGACACAGCAATCAGCCCCAGCATTTT. The encoded protein is CASSEGHSNQPQHF.

The chain couples TRBV25-1 to TRBJ1-1; D remains ambiguous. The CDR3 is 14 amino acids. Germline V gives CDR1 MGHDK, CDR2 SYGVNS. Trimming removed 4 bases from V and 4 bases from J, with 13 bases in between. CDR3 in DNA: TGTGCCAGCAGTGCGCACACAGAGAGCACTGAAGCTTTCTTT. Translating gives CASSAHTESTEAFF.

This chain links TRBV6-5 with TRBJ2-7; D perhaps matches TRBD1 (6 bases). Germline assignment: CDR1 MNHEY and CDR2 SVGAGI. This CDR3 has 13 amino acids. V was cut by 7 bases and J by 0 bases, with 10 bases left in between. The CDR3 is CASTETGSYEQYF. CDR3 in DNA: TGTGCCAGCACCGAGACAGGCTCCTACGAGCAGTACTTC.

The J gene is TRBJ2-3, the V gene TRBV19, with unresolved D. CDR3 length: 14 amino acids. Looked up from germline, CDR1 is LNHDA and CDR2 is SQIVND (reference sequence). V gave up 3 bases and J gave up 1 base, with 8 bases separating them. DNA for the CDR3: TGTGCCAGTAGTATCCCCCGGGGCACAGATACGCAGTATTTT. Protein sequence: CASSIPRGTDTQYF.

This chain links TRBV7-2 with TRBJ2-5; 8 bases map to TRBD2. V lost 5 bases, J lost 4 bases, and 9 bases stayed unmatched. CDR1 is SGHTA, CDR2 FQGNSA, per germline. This CDR3 region has 15 residues. The CDR3 loop is CASSPPGTSRETQYF. As DNA, the CDR3 is TGTGCCAGCAGCCCACCCGGGACTAGTAGAGAGACCCAGTACTTC.

J is TRBJ2-7 and V is TRBV2, with a weak D call TRBD2 (5 bases). The V gene's germline CDR1 is SNHLY and CDR2 FYNNEI. V gave up 2 bases and J gave up 7 bases, with 9 bases separating them. This CDR3 has 12 residues. The CDR3 here is CASSESGKEQYF. The CDR3, as DNA: TGTGCCAGCAGTGAATCGGGGAAAGAGCAGTACTTC.